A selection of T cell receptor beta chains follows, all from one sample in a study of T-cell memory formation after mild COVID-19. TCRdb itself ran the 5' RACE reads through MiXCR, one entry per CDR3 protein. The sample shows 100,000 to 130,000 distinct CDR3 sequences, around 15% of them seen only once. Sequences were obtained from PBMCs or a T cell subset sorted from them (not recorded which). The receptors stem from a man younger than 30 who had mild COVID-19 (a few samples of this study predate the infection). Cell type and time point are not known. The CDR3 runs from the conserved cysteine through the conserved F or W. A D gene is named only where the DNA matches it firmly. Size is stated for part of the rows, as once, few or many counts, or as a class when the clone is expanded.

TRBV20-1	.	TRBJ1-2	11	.	CSASKGDGYTF	TGCAGTGCTAGTAAGGGGGATGGCTACACCTTC
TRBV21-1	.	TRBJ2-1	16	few	CASSKGTESSYNEQFF	TGTGCCAGCAGCAAAGGAACAGAGAGCTCCTACAATGAGCAGTTCTTC
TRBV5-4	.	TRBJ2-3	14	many	CASSFGPGMNTQYF	TGTGCCAGCAGCTTCGGCCCAGGCATGAATACGCAGTATTTT
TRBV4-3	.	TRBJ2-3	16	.	CASSQATGYDTDTQYF	TGCGCCAGCAGCCAAGCGACAGGATATGACACAGATACGCAGTATTTT
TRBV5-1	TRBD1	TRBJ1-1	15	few	CASSLGGQGRTEAFF	TGCGCCAGCAGCTTGGGCGGACAGGGACGGACTGAAGCTTTCTTT
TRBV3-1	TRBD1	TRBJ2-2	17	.	CASSQVVDRIIPGELFF	TGTGCCAGCAGCCAAGTGGTGGACAGGATTATCCCCGGGGAGCTGTTTTTT
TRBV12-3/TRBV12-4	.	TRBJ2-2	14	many	CASSFGQGIGELFF	TGTGCCAGCAGTTTTGGCCAGGGAATCGGGGAGCTGTTTTTT
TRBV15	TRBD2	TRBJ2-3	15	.	CATRLPGGATDTQYF	TGTGCCACCAGGCTTCCCGGGGGGGCCACAGATACGCAGTATTTT
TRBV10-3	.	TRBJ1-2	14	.	CAISESDRLYGYTF	TGTGCCATCAGTGAGTCGGACAGACTATATGGCTACACCTTC
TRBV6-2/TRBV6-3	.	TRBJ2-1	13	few	CASSYNGYNEQFF	TGTGCCAGCAGTTACAATGGGTACAATGAGCAGTTCTTC
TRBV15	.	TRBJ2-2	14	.	CATSRDSSGGELFF	TGTGCCACCAGCAGAGATAGTTCCGGCGGGGAGCTGTTTTTT
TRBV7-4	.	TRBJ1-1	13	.	CASSLRLNTEAFF	TGTGCCAGCAGCTTAAGGTTGAACACTGAAGCTTTCTTT
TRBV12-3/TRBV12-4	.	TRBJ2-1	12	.	CASRRIRGEQFF	TGTGCCAGCAGAAGAATTAGGGGTGAGCAGTTCTTC
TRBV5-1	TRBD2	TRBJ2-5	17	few	CASSLGTSGIFTRTQYF	TGCGCCAGCAGCTTGGGGACTAGCGGGATCTTTACCCGGACCCAGTACTTC
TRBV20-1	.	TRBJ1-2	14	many	CSARERGSLYGYTF	TGCAGTGCTAGAGAGAGGGGCAGCCTCTATGGCTACACCTTC
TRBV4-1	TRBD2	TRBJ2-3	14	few	CASSQAGGLDTQYF	TGCGCCAGCAGCCAAGCGGGGGGATTAGATACGCAGTATTTT
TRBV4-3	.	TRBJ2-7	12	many	CASSQDLGEQYF	TGCGCCAGCAGCCAAGATTTGGGGGAGCAGTACTTC
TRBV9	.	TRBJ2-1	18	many	CASSVGPEGTPPYNEQFF	TGTGCCAGCAGCGTAGGGCCCGAGGGGACTCCACCGTACAATGAGCAGTTCTTC
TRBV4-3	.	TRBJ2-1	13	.	CASSQVPENEQFF	TGCGCCAGCAGCCAAGTCCCGGAGAATGAGCAGTTCTTC
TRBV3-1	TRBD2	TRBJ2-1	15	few	CASSQFLAGENEQFF	TGTGCCAGCAGCCAATTCCTAGCGGGGGAGAATGAGCAGTTCTTC
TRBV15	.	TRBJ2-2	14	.	CATSRDPNTGELFF	TGTGCCACCAGCAGAGATCCGAACACCGGGGAGCTGTTTTTT
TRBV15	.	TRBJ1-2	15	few	CATSRDFGVHYGYTF	TGTGCCACCAGCAGAGATTTTGGGGTACACTATGGCTACACCTTC
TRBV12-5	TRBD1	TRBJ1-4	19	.	CASGLILGGQDATNEKLFF	TGTGCTAGTGGTTTGATCCTGGGGGGACAGGACGCAACTAATGAAAAACTGTTTTTT
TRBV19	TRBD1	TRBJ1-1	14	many	CASRTGGRDTEAFF	TGTGCCAGTAGGACAGGGGGCAGGGACACTGAAGCTTTCTTT
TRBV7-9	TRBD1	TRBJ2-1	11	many	CASSPDRGQFF	TGTGCCAGCAGCCCGGACAGGGGGCAGTTCTTC
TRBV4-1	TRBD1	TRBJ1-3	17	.	CASSQPGTGNSGNTIYF	TGCGCCAGCAGCCAACCCGGGACAGGCAACTCTGGAAACACCATATATTTT
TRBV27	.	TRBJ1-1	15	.	CASSLSPQLNTEAFF	TGTGCCAGCAGTTTATCTCCACAGCTGAACACTGAAGCTTTCTTT
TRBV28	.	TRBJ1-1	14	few	CASSLLRENTEAFF	TGTGCCAGCAGTTTATTAAGAGAGAACACTGAAGCTTTCTTT
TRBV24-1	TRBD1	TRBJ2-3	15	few	CATSDHGQGTDTQYF	TGTGCCACCAGTGATCATGGACAGGGGACAGATACGCAGTATTTT
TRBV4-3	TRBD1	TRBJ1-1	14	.	CASSHTTGGTEAFF	TGCGCCAGCAGCCACACGACAGGGGGCACTGAAGCTTTCTTT
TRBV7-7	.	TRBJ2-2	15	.	CASREGGPNTGELFF	TGTGCTAGCAGAGAAGGGGGTCCGAACACCGGGGAGCTGTTTTTT
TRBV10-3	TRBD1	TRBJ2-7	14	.	CAIKTGANSYEQYF	TGTGCCATCAAAACAGGGGCTAACTCCTACGAGCAGTACTTC
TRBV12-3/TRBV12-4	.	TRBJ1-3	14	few	CASSFGGPGNTIYF	TGTGCCAGCAGTTTCGGGGGGCCAGGAAACACCATATATTTT
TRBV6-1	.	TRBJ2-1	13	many	CASSANGVNEQFF	TGTGCCAGCAGTGCTAATGGGGTCAATGAGCAGTTCTTC
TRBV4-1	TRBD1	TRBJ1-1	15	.	CASSSTHRGGTEAFF	TGCGCCAGCAGCTCGACCCACAGGGGCGGCACTGAAGCTTTCTTT
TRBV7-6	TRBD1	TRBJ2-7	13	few	CASSSGQGNEQYF	TGTGCCAGCAGCTCGGGACAGGGGAACGAGCAGTACTTC
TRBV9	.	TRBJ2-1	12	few	CASRGPYNEQFF	TGTGCCAGTCGGGGCCCCTACAATGAGCAGTTCTTC
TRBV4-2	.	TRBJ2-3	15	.	CASSTRLVGTDTQYF	TGTGCCAGCAGCACCCGGTTGGTAGGCACAGATACGCAGTATTTT
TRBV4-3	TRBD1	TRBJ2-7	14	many	CASSQSDRVYEQYF	TGCGCCAGCAGCCAATCAGACAGGGTGTACGAGCAGTACTTC
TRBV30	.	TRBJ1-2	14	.	CAWSFTRSGGLTTF	TGTGCCTGGAGTTTTACCCGATCCGGTGGCCTCACCACCTTC